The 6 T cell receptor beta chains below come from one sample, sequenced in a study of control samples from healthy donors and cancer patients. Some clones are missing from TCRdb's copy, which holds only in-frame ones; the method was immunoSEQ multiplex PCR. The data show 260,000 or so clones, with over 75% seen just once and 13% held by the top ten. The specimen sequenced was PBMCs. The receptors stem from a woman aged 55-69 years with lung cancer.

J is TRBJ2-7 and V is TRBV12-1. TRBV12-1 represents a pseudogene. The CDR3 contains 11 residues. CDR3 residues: CAAVAHFEQYF. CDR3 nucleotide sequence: TGTGCCGCAGTTGCCCACTTCGAGCAGTACTTC.

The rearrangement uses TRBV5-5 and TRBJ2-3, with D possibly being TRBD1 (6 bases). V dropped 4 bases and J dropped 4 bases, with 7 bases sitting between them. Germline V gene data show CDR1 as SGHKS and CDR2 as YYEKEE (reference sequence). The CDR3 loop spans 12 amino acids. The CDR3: CASSQGSDTQYF. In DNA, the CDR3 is TGTGCCAGCAGCCAGGGGTCAGATACGCAGTATTTT.

CDR3 DNA sequence: TGTGCCAGCAGTTCGCAAGAGACCCAGTACTTC. This encodes CASSSQETQYF. The chain employs TRBV27 and TRBJ2-5; D not resolved. Deletions cut 4 bases from V and 2 bases from J, with 2 bases between. The CDR3 has 11 residues. Germline V lookup: CDR1 MNHEY, CDR2 SMNVEV (reference sequence).

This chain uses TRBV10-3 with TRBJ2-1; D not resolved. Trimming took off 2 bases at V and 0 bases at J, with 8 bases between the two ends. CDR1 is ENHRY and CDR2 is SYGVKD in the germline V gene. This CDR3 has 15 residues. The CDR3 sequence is CAISEPTSSYNEQFF. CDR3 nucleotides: TGTGCCATCAGTGAGCCGACGAGCTCCTACAATGAGCAGTTCTTC.

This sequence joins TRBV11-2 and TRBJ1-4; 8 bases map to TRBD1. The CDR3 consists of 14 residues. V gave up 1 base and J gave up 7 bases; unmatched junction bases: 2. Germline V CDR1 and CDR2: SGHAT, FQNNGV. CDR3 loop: CASSLGGTGEKLFF. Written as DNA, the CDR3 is TGTGCCAGCAGCTTAGGGGGGACAGGTGAAAAACTGTTTTTT.

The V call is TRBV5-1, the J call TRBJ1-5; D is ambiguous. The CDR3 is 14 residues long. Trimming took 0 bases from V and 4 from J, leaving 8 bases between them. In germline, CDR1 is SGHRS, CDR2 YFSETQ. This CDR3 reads CASSLAGDNQPQHF. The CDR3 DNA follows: TGCGCCAGCAGCTTGGCAGGAGATAATCAGCCCCAGCATTTT.